The 19 T cell receptor beta chains given below trace back to one sample, sequenced in a study of blood T cell repertoires in COVID-19. Assay used: immunoSEQ multiplex PCR; TCRdb lists only in-frame clones, some missing. The repertoire has over 120,000 clones, 77% of them found once; the top ten carry about 9.4%. Sequenced sample: peripheral blood. These receptors were obtained from a woman aged 45-65 years with active or convalescent COVID-19.

The genes are TRBV7-9 and TRBJ2-3; TRBD2 matches at 7 bases. With 3 bases clipped from V and 0 bases from J, the junction kept 3 bases outside the gene matches. The CDR3 loop spans 15 amino acids. In germline, CDR1 is SEHNR, CDR2 FQNEAQ (reference sequence). CDR3 DNA sequence: TGTGCCAGCAGCTTCCGAGCGGGGAGCACAGATACGCAGTATTTT. Residues: CASSFRAGSTDTQYF.

The chain combines TRBV30 with TRBJ1-1; D unclear. Trimming took off 2 bases at V and 1 base at J, with 8 bases between the two ends. The germline V gene encodes CDR1 GTSNPN and CDR2 SVGIG (reference sequence). This CDR3 has 13 amino acids. CDR3 coding DNA: TGTGCCTGGAGTACCGCGCCGAACACTGAAGCTTTCTTT. This gives the protein CAWSTAPNTEAFF.

V gene TRBV7-2 combines with J gene TRBJ1-4; TRBD1 matches 7 bases. Germline V gene lookup returns CDR1 SGHTA and CDR2 FQGNSA. The CDR3 length is 14 residues. The junction had 7 bases not matched to a gene; V was cut back by 4 bases and J by 8 bases. The CDR3 DNA follows: TGTGCCAGCAGCTCCGGGACAGTCTGGGAAAAACTGTTTTTT. Protein product: CASSSGTVWEKLFF.

V and J are TRBV6-5 and TRBJ1-2, with a tentative D call TRBD1 (5 bases). This CDR3 contains 15 residues. V was pared by 0 bases and J by 3 bases, with 11 bases between. The V gene's germline CDR1 is MNHEY and CDR2 SVGAGI. This CDR3 is CASSYSRQSYYGYTF. The CDR3 DNA reads TGTGCCAGCAGTTACTCGCGACAGAGTTACTATGGCTACACCTTC.

V usage is TRBV19 and J usage is TRBJ2-7, with TRBD1 identical over 8 bases. The trim removed 5 bases at V and 3 bases at J, leaving 6 bases unmatched. The CDR3 spans 14 residues. Germline loops: CDR1 LNHDA, CDR2 SQIVND (reference sequence). The CDR3 loop is CASSVNRGNYEQYF. DNA of the CDR3: TGTGCCAGTAGTGTAAACAGGGGGAACTACGAGCAGTACTTC.

This sequence joins TRBV5-5 and TRBJ2-2; 7 bases line up with TRBD1. V shed 4 bases, J shed 6 bases, and the junction held 6 bases outside the gene matches. Germline V lookup: CDR1 SGHKS, CDR2 YYEKEE (reference sequence). CDR3 length: 14 amino acids. CDR3 sequence reads: CASSPTGLAGELFF. DNA for the CDR3: TGTGCCAGCAGCCCGACAGGGTTAGCCGGGGAGCTGTTTTTT.

The chain combines TRBV18 with TRBJ2-5; TRBD2 matches at 9 bases. The length of the CDR3 is 15 residues. J gave up 5 bases and V 3 bases, and 7 bases lay outside the gene matches. Germline V gene lookup returns CDR1 KGHSH and CDR2 LQKENI. As DNA, the CDR3 is TGTGCCAGCTCACCTTTTAGCGGGGGCCGGGAGACCCAGTACTTC. It encodes CASSPFSGGRETQYF. The full variable domain, in which reference TRBV18 and TRBJ2-5 provide the parts outside the CDR3, is NAGVMQNPRHLVRRRGQEARLRCSPMKGHSHVYWYRQLPEEGLKFMVYLQKENIIDESGMPKERFSAEFPKEGPSILRIQQVVRGDSAAYFCASSPFSGGRETQYFGPGTRLLVL.

The chain uses TRBV9 and TRBJ2-6; 7 nucleotides align to TRBD2. CDR1 is SGDLS and CDR2 is YYNGEE in the germline V gene. V lost 5 bases and J lost 3; bases outside the gene matches: 5. The CDR3 has 15 amino acids. The chain's CDR3 is CASSPRGFGANVLTF. The CDR3 coding sequence is TGTGCCAGCAGTCCGCGGGGGTTTGGGGCCAACGTCCTGACTTTC.

V gene TRBV30 combines with J gene TRBJ2-7; 9 positions match TRBD2. Unmatched junction bases numbered 6, after V lost 0 bases and J lost 6 bases. The CDR3 totals 14 residues. Germline lookup yields CDR1 GTSNPN and CDR2 SVGIG (reference sequence). CDR3 in amino acids: CAWSVGLAGFEQYF. The CDR3, as DNA: TGTGCCTGGAGTGTAGGGCTAGCGGGATTCGAGCAGTACTTC.

The CDR3 loop is CASSSGDANTGELFF. In DNA, the CDR3 is TGTGCCAGCAGCTCAGGGGACGCGAACACCGGGGAGCTGTTTTTT. The rearrangement joins TRBV7-3 to TRBJ2-2; perhaps TRBD1 as D (6 bases). The CDR3 contains 15 residues. Germline lookup yields CDR1 SGHTA and CDR2 FQGTGA. Trimming took off 4 bases at V and 0 bases at J, with 9 bases between the two ends.

CDR3 sequence: CASTPGQGYGYTF. CDR3 nucleotides: TGTGCCAGCACCCCGGGACAGGGCTATGGCTACACCTTC. V gene TRBV12-3 or TRBV12-4 combines with J gene TRBJ1-2; TRBD1 matches 9 bases. This CDR3 has 13 amino acids. V was clipped by 7 bases and J by 4 bases; unmatched bases: 4.

This clone has only a few counts. The gene calls are TRBV13 and TRBJ1-6; the match to TRBD1 covers 7 bases. CDR1 and CDR2 (germline): PRHDT, FYEKMQ (reference sequence). The CDR3 is made up of 15 amino acids. V lost 5 bases and J lost 7; bases outside the gene matches: 8. The DNA for the CDR3 is TGTGCCAGCAGCCGAACAGGGGCGAGCAATTCACCCCTCCACTTT. Translating it yields CASSRTGASNSPLHF. Full variable domain (rest looked up from reference TRBV13 and TRBJ1-6): AAGVIQSPRHLIKEKRETATLKCYPIPRHDTVYWYQQGPGQDPQFLISFYEKMQSDKGSIPDRFSAQQFSDYHSELNMSSLELGDSALYFCASSRTGASNSPLHFGNGTRLTVT.

There are a few counts of this clone. The rearrangement links TRBV11-2 to TRBJ2-5; 10 bases are a match to TRBD1. Germline V CDR1 and CDR2: SGHAT, FQNNGV. V was pared by 6 bases and J by 4 bases, with 11 bases of the junction left unmatched. CDR3 length: 16 amino acids. Here the CDR3 reads CASRRGRDRGRETQYF. In nucleotides, the CDR3 is TGTGCCAGCAGGCGAGGACGGGACAGGGGAAGAGAGACCCAGTACTTC.

The chain joins TRBV9 to TRBJ1-3; 9 bases are a match to TRBD1. The junction had 8 bases not matched to a gene; V was cut back by 3 bases and J by 4 bases. The germline V gene has CDR1 SGDLS and CDR2 YYNGEE. The CDR3 has 16 amino acids. CDR3 bases: TGTGCCAGCAGCGCCGGATGGGGACAGGGAGGAAACACCATATATTTT. Translated: CASSAGWGQGGNTIYF.

This clone was picked up one time. The V gene is TRBV7-6, the J gene TRBJ1-2; tentatively, D is TRBD1 (6 bases). V dropped 5 bases and J dropped 4 bases, with 14 bases sitting between them. The CDR3 extends over 14 amino acids. CDR1 and CDR2 (germline): SGHVS, FNYEAQ. Here the CDR3 DNA reads TGTGCCAGCAGCCCACGAACAGGGCGCTATGGCTACACCTTC. Its protein is CASSPRTGRYGYTF.

The V and J genes are TRBV28 and TRBJ1-3, with 8 bases lining up with TRBD1. Germline V lookup: CDR1 MDHEN, CDR2 SYDVKM. The CDR3 has 15 residues. V lost 7 bases, J lost 3 bases, and 8 bases stayed unmatched. CDR3 in DNA: TGTGCCAGCACCGAACAGGGGGGAGTTGGAAACACCATATATTTT. Amino acids: CASTEQGGVGNTIYF.

The gene calls are TRBV6-2 or TRBV6-3 and TRBJ2-5; 9 nucleotides line up with TRBD2. This CDR3 contains 16 residues. The germline V gene has CDR1 MNHEY and CDR2 SVGEGT. J was trimmed by 5 bases and V by 0 bases; bases with no gene match: 7. DNA for the CDR3: TGTGCCAGCAGTTACTCCGCGGGGGGGCACCTCGAGACCCAGTACTTC. This codes for CASSYSAGGHLETQYF.

The chain has TRBV30 and TRBJ1-5, with D perhaps TRBD1 (5 bases). Trimming removed 8 bases at V and 7 bases at J, with 15 bases between. This CDR3 spans 12 amino acids. The germline gives CDR1 GTSNPN, CDR2 SVGIG (reference sequence). The CDR3 region has the DNA TGTGCCCTGGGGGGGTTGGGCCAGCCCCAGCATTTT. Translated, it gives CALGGLGQPQHF.

This clone has only a few counts. The chain is built from TRBV30 and TRBJ2-1; 8 bases agree with TRBD2. In germline, CDR1 is GTSNPN, CDR2 SVGIG (reference sequence). The CDR3 is 12 amino acids. V lost 2 bases and J lost 8; bases outside the gene matches: 2. For the CDR3, the DNA is TGTGCCTGGAGTCGGGGGGGTTATGAGCAGTTCTTC. Its translation is CAWSRGGYEQFF. The full variable domain, with the rest looked up from reference TRBV30 and TRBJ2-1, is SQTIHQWPATLVQPVGSPLSLECTVEGTSNPNLYWYRQAAGRGLQLLFYSVGIGQISSEVPQNLSASRPQDRQFILSSKKLLLSDSGFYLCAWSRGGYEQFFGPGTRLTVL.